Presented here are 8 T cell receptor beta chains from one specimen sequenced in a study of T cell repertoires in cytomegalovirus infection. TCRdb reprocessed the reads via MiXCR and lists one record per CDR3 protein. The top ten hold more than 20% of the sample, which has around 530,000 distinct CDR3 sequences, about 15% seen once. Sequencing was performed on CD8+ T cells from PBMCs. The receptors were sampled from a human donor in good health (CMV status not recorded). Some clones in this sample may be carry-over from other donors' samples.

The sample holds many counts of this clonotype. The chain links TRBV12-3 or TRBV12-4 to TRBJ2-5, with D possibly called TRBD1 or TRBD2 (7 bases each). Trimming shortened V by 3 bases and J by 5 bases, and 16 bases separated the two germline ends. This CDR3 has 15 amino acids. CDR3 sequence reads: CASSFGQGGLETQYF. The CDR3 coding sequence is TGTGCCAGCAGTTTCGGGCAGGGGGGGTTGGAGACCCAGTACTTC.

This clonotype turned up a few times. The chain uses TRBV7-9 and TRBJ2-7; no clear D gene. The CDR3 is 12 residues long. Trimming took 3 bases from V and 3 from J, leaving 6 bases between them. Germline V CDR1 and CDR2: SEHNR, FQNEAQ (reference sequence). DNA of the CDR3: TGTGCCAGCAGCTTCCCCTTCTACGAGCAGTACTTC. It specifies CASSFPFYEQYF.

There are many counts of this clonotype. This chain connects TRBV10-3 to TRBJ2-1, with 13 bases fitting TRBD2. The CDR3 runs 16 residues. Germline assignment: CDR1 ENHRY and CDR2 SYGVKD. The V gene end was trimmed by 7 bases and the J gene end by 9 bases; junction bases not matched to a gene: 12. CDR3 loop: CAITALTSGGVGEQFF. CDR3 coding DNA: TGTGCCATCACGGCATTAACTAGCGGGGGGGTTGGTGAGCAGTTCTTC.

This clonotype showed up just a few times. The rearrangement joins TRBV5-1 to TRBJ1-1, with 7 bases lining up with TRBD1. This CDR3 contains 14 residues. V lost 5 bases, J lost 8 bases, and 12 bases stayed unmatched. Per the germline V gene, CDR1 is SGHRS and CDR2 is YFSETQ. DNA for the CDR3: TGCGCCAGCAGATCAGACAGGGCGAGCGCGGAAGCTTTCTTT. It specifies CASRSDRASAEAFF.

A word on this clonotype: The junction differs from germline at one of its ends, possibly a read error. V gene TRBV28 combines with J gene TRBJ2-7; tentative D call: TRBD1 (6 bases). Germline loops: CDR1 MDHEN, CDR2 SYDVKM. The length of the CDR3 is 14 residues. In DNA, the CDR3 is TGTGCCAGCGGTTTGCCACAGGGTCCGCGGGAGCAGTACTTC. It translates to CASGLPQGPREQYF.

This clonotype showed up just a few times. This chain joins TRBV6-5 and TRBJ1-2; D possibly corresponds to TRBD1 (6 bases). Trimming took off 2 bases at V and 6 bases at J, with 13 bases between the two ends. The length of the CDR3 is 14 residues. Germline CDR1 is MNHEY and CDR2 is SVGAGI. The CDR3 nucleotides read TGTGCCAGCAGTTACCTAGACAGGATCGATGGCTACACCTTC. It codes for CASSYLDRIDGYTF.

The rearrangement joins TRBV15 to TRBJ2-3; tentatively, D is TRBD2 (5 bases). The CDR3 is 16 residues long. CDR1 is LNHNV and CDR2 is YYDKDF in the germline V gene (reference sequence). Between the trimmed V and J ends, which lost 3 bases and 7 bases, there was a span of 20 bases. The CDR3 is CATSSPPEGLRNTQYF. CDR3 bases: TGTGCCACCAGCAGCCCCCCCGAGGGTCTACGAAATACGCAGTATTTT.

The chain has TRBV2 and TRBJ2-7; TRBD2 is a possible D gene (6 bases). This CDR3 comprises 16 residues. The V gene lost 6 bases and the J gene lost 0 bases, with 18 bases spanning the gap. Germline V gene lookup returns CDR1 SNHLY and CDR2 FYNNEI. CDR3 sequence reads: CASSLGGGKASYEQYF. Here the CDR3 DNA reads TGTGCCAGCAGCCTTGGAGGAGGGAAGGCCTCCTACGAGCAGTACTTC.